This T cell receptor (beta chain) was retrieved from a study of blood T cell repertoires in COVID-19. Across the study: Samples of COVID-19 (acute and convalescent) were obtained from the United States, Italy and Spain. Sources were T cells, B-cell-depleted T cells, or PBMCs; the material itself was cDNA or gDNA.

V dropped 6 bases and J dropped 4 bases, with 12 bases sitting between them. The CDR3 covers 14 residues. CDR1 and CDR2 (germline): MNHEY, SVGAGI. In the authors' methods: Reference gene primers were amplified, and this amplification served to estimate nucleated cell counts. The repertoire was sequenced with immunoSEQ multiplex PCR; TCRdb's copy has only in-frame clones and lacks some. V, J and clone size are those of that table, while D and trimming were read from the DNA. The sample includes under 80,000 clones, 80% seen only once; the top ten take less than 15%. The genes are TRBV6-5 and TRBJ1-4; D not certain. The source is a human donor in a cohort sampled during active COVID-19. Material for sequencing was peripheral blood. In nucleotides, the CDR3 is TGTGCCAGCAGCCCCGTGCGATATAATGAAAAACTGTTTTTT. Translated, it gives CASSPVRYNEKLFF.